Shown below are 14 T cell receptor beta chains from a single sample sequenced in a study of regulatory T cells in long-lasting Graves disease. CDR3 regions were amplified by Arm-PCR using iRepertoire HTBI primers to build TCR beta libraries. Using its own MiXCR run on the multiplex PCR reads, TCRdb lists one record per CDR3 protein. The sample comprises 400,000 to 550,000 distinct CDR3 sequences, 15% of which are singletons, and roughly a sixth rests with the top ten. Time point in this sample: newly diagnosed GD, antithyroid drugs for less than 3 months. PBMCs were the source of the RNA used for TCR sequencing. This sample also appeared in a second study, on T cells in Graves' hyperthyroidism and ophthalmopathy.

This sample comprised peripheral blood mononuclear cells (PBMCs), obtained at new diagnosis, from a patient treated with antithyroid drugs. The receptors originated from a woman between 25 and 40 years old with Graves disease.

This clonotype showed up just a few times. The chain couples TRBV7-9 to TRBJ1-4; TRBD1 might be the D (6 bases). Trimming shortened V by 3 bases and J by 12 bases, and 8 bases separated the two germline ends. This CDR3 contains 11 residues. Germline lookup yields CDR1 SEHNR and CDR2 FQNEAQ (reference sequence). CDR3: CASSFKGELFF. Written as DNA, the CDR3 is TGTGCCAGCAGCTTTAAGGGGGAACTGTTTTTT.

The rearrangement joins TRBV7-8 to TRBJ2-4, with 12 bases aligning to TRBD2. Germline assignment: CDR1 SGHVS and CDR2 FQNEAQ. Unmatched junction bases numbered 15, after V lost 3 bases and J lost 0 bases. The CDR3 is 21 residues long. This CDR3 reads CASSFSPRGLAGTLAKNIQYF. Here the CDR3 DNA reads TGTGCCAGCAGCTTTTCGCCCAGAGGACTAGCGGGAACTTTAGCCAAAAACATTCAGTACTTC.

This clonotype showed up many times. The chain joins TRBV20-1 to TRBJ2-7; 7 bases match TRBD1. Losses at the gene ends were 2 bases for V and 2 bases for J; bases not matched to a gene: 3. The CDR3 contains 13 residues. CDR1 and CDR2 (germline): DFQATT, SNEGSKA (reference sequence). Written as DNA, the CDR3 is TGCAGTGCTAGACCGGACAGGACCTACGAGCAGTACTTC. Its protein is CSARPDRTYEQYF.

V is TRBV6-1 and J is TRBJ1-4; TRBD1 might be the D (5 bases). The CDR3 length is 15 residues. The ends were cut back, 1 base at V and 4 bases at J, with 10 bases in the middle. The V gene's germline CDR1 is MNHNS and CDR2 SASEGT. The CDR3 here is CASSEDDSYNEKLFF. The CDR3 DNA sequence: TGTGCCAGCAGTGAAGATGACAGTTATAATGAAAAACTGTTTTTT.

This clonotype showed up many times. The V gene is TRBV11-2, the J gene TRBJ2-1, with 10 bases identical to TRBD1. CDR3 length: 15 amino acids. Germline V lookup: CDR1 SGHAT, CDR2 FQNNGV. J lost 3 bases, V lost 5 bases, and 4 bases had no gene match. The CDR3 DNA reads TGTGCCAGCAGCCGCCGGACAGGGGGCTACAATGAGCAGTTCTTC. Translating gives CASSRRTGGYNEQFF.

V is TRBV7-6 and J is TRBJ2-7, with 10 bases fitting TRBD2. The CDR3 totals 15 residues. Germline CDR1 and CDR2: SGHVS and FNYEAQ. Trimming at V came to 1 base and at J to 3 bases, leaving 3 bases not matched to a gene. CDR3 region: CASSLDSGRFYEQYF. Written as DNA, the CDR3 is TGTGCCAGCAGCTTAGATAGCGGGAGGTTCTACGAGCAGTACTTC.

This clonotype was counted many times. The genes are TRBV11-2 and TRBJ2-2; D remains unclear. The CDR3 sequence is 15 residues long. CDR1 and CDR2 (germline): SGHAT, FQNNGV. V was clipped by 4 bases and J by 1 base, with 10 bases between them. CDR3 DNA sequence: TGTGCCAGCAGCTCAATCGGTGGGAACACCGGGGAGCTGTTTTTT. As protein: CASSSIGGNTGELFF.

This clonotype was detected many times. The gene calls are TRBV11-2 and TRBJ2-2; tentative D call: TRBD2 (6 bases). This CDR3 is 15 amino acids long. V shed 4 bases and J shed 1 base, with 10 bases lying between them. Germline CDR1 SGHAT, CDR2 FQNNGV. CDR3: CASSSGLRNTGELFF. As DNA, the CDR3 is TGTGCCAGCAGCTCAGGACTAAGGAACACCGGGGAGCTGTTTTTT.

This clonotype was found many times. CDR3 bases: TGTGCCAGCAGCCCCCGGCCCTTGGGCCTAGCGGGAGGGGAGCTGTTTTTT. Amino acid sequence: CASSPRPLGLAGGELFF. The rearrangement uses TRBV7-8 and TRBJ2-2, with 9 positions matching TRBD2. Germline CDR1 SGHVS, CDR2 FQNEAQ. J lost 8 bases, V lost 5 bases, and 15 bases had no gene match. CDR3 length: 17 residues.

The CDR3 nucleotides read TGTGCCATCAGTGAATCGGGGGGGGACAGCGAAGCTTTCTTT. This translates into CAISESGGDSEAFF. V gene TRBV10-3 combines with J gene TRBJ1-1, with 7 bases fitting TRBD1. Germline values: CDR1 ENHRY, CDR2 SYGVKD. V gave up 3 bases and J gave up 8 bases; unmatched junction bases: 9. This CDR3 comprises 14 residues.

In its sample, this clonotype was seen once. V usage is TRBV20-1 and J usage is TRBJ2-7; D perhaps matches TRBD1 (6 bases). Trimming removed 6 bases at V and 1 base at J, with 13 bases between. The CDR3 length is 13 residues. Germline V lookup: CDR1 DFQATT, CDR2 SNEGSKA (reference sequence). The CDR3 here is CSAPGTLSYEQYF. DNA for the CDR3: TGCAGTGCGCCGGGGACACTATCCTACGAGCAGTACTTC.

This clonotype was seen repeatedly, ten times or more. The gene calls are TRBV6-5 and TRBJ2-1; 11 bases match TRBD2. CDR3 length equals 17 residues. The junction had 9 bases not matched to a gene; V was cut back by 2 bases and J by 6 bases. Germline assignment: CDR1 MNHEY and CDR2 SVGAGI. The CDR3 DNA follows: TGTGCCAGCAGTTACATAAGTTTAGCGGGAGGGCCCAATGAGCAGTTCTTC. As protein: CASSYISLAGGPNEQFF.

The chain is built from TRBV5-1 and TRBJ2-4; D call uncertain. The CDR3 is 13 amino acids. V dropped 2 bases and J dropped 3 bases, with 6 bases sitting between them. The germline V gene encodes CDR1 SGHRS and CDR2 YFSETQ. The CDR3 DNA reads TGCGCCAGCAGCTTTGGGGACAAAAACATTCAGTACTTC. Its translation: CASSFGDKNIQYF.

This clonotype came up many times. CDR3 in amino acids: CASSLRYPRSNEQFF. The CDR3 DNA follows: TGTGCCAGCAGTTTGAGGTACCCCAGGAGCAATGAGCAGTTCTTC. The chain carries TRBV12-3 or TRBV12-4 and TRBJ2-1; D remains unclear. The V and J ends lost 3 bases and 6 bases respectively, with 15 bases between them. The CDR3 covers 15 residues.